The present T cell receptor beta chain was sequenced within a study of OX40 agonist ivuxolimab in advanced cancers. Overall study context: The diagnoses of dose-escalation patients were hepatocellular carcinoma, melanoma, renal cell or head and neck cancer. One patient with hepatocellular carcinoma and two with cutaneous melanoma, three in all, had partial responses. Findings of the study overall: Expanded clones belonging to CD8+ T cells outnumbered, on average, those of CD4+. In the 0.1 to 3.0 mg/kg range, CD4+ and CD8+ blood T cells had expanded clonally by week 6.

There are a few counts of this clone. Antigen unknown. The CDR3 length is 14 residues. Trimming left V 1 base short and J 4 bases short, with 10 bases between. Germline assignment: CDR1 SEHNR and CDR2 FQNEAQ (reference sequence). Sequencing was performed with immunoSEQ multiplex PCR; in TCRdb, only in-frame clones are kept and a portion is missing. The table has 39,000 or so clones, about 89% seen once. This specimen consisted of CD4+ or CD8+ T cells sorted from blood, obtained in a trial of the OX40 agonist ivuxolimab. The chain uses TRBV7-9 and TRBJ1-2; unclear D gene. This clonotype was sampled from an adult with an advanced solid tumor such as melanoma, head and neck, liver or kidney cancer. CDR3 sequence: CASSLDRESYGYTF. CDR3 coding DNA: TGTGCCAGCAGCTTAGATCGGGAAAGCTATGGCTACACCTTC.